Relative to its sample, the clone carrying this T cell receptor (beta chain) is medium-sized (0.01 to 0.1%). The antigen is unknown. Thyroid surgery took place with no prior treatment in any patient. This sample was included in a study of metastatic and nonmetastatic thyroid tumors. Per the original methods: The study took CDR3 differences across clinicopathological groups and made a distant-metastasis classifier for papillary thyroid cancer from them. From the PCR reads, TCRdb re-called clones with MiXCR. TCRdb, rather than the study authors, made the V and J calls. The table records around 38,000 clones, roughly 31% of them present only once. V shed 6 bases and J 2 bases; nucleotides not matched to a gene: 10. Germline V CDR1 and CDR2: DFQATT, SNEGSKA (reference sequence). This CDR3 has 15 residues. Whole-study results and caveats: In both blood and tumor samples, TCR beta diversity was reported significantly higher for malignant than benign nodules.

The chain uses TRBV20-1 and TRBJ2-7; 10 nucleotides match TRBD2. The clonotype originates from a male donor with papillary thyroid cancer or a benign thyroid nodule (not recorded which). Some clones in this sample may be carry-over from other donors' samples. Sequencing used blood. The CDR3 is CSAPSSGREPYEQYF. CDR3 DNA sequence: TGCAGTGCGCCGAGCAGCGGGAGGGAACCCTACGAGCAGTACTTC.